This T cell receptor (beta chain) derives from a study of identical twins. One entry per CDR3 protein, called by TCRdb with MiXCR from the 5' RACE reads. Here the sample spans over 200,000 distinct CDR3 sequences, over 9.5% being singletons. Germline CDR1 and CDR2: SNHLY and FYNNEI. V gave up 7 bases and J gave up 4 bases, with 13 bases separating them. This CDR3 is 14 amino acids long. In this sample, this clonotype turned up many times. The sequenced sample was memory T cells sorted from blood. The clonotype comes from a man aged 45-60 years in good health. The rearrangement joins TRBV2 to TRBJ2-2, with D tentatively TRBD2 (5 bases). The CDR3 bases are TGTGCCAGCAAGCGGCTAGCTAGCACCGGGGAGCTGTTTTTT. This gives the protein CASKRLASTGELFF.